This T cell receptor (beta chain) is drawn from a study of OX40 agonist ivuxolimab in advanced cancers. Study-level background: Ivuxolimab, which is an agonistic anti-OX40 (CD134) antibody, was administered to the patients. Cancers in dose escalation were hepatocellular, melanoma, renal cell and head and neck. A mean age of 60 years, range 23 to 79, was recorded, and approximately 79% were male. Among those treated, three patients had partial responses, one with hepatocellular carcinoma and two with cutaneous melanoma.

Clones were read by immunoSEQ multiplex PCR, and TCRdb kept only the in-frame ones, dropping some. The repertoire holds 54,000 or so clones, with 84% as singletons. Germline V gene lookup returns CDR1 SGHRS and CDR2 YFSETQ. V lost 4 bases and J lost 3; bases outside the gene matches: 1. This CDR3 comprises 13 residues. The chain links TRBV5-1 to TRBJ2-3, with 8 bases aligning to TRBD2. This clonotype originated in an adult with an advanced solid tumor such as melanoma, head and neck, liver or kidney cancer. The material sequenced was CD4+ or CD8+ T cells sorted from blood, taken in a trial of the OX40 agonist ivuxolimab. CDR3 sequence reads: CASSPGGTDTQYF. CDR3 coding DNA: TGCGCCAGCAGCCCGGGGGGGACAGATACGCAGTATTTT.